This entry is about one TCR beta chain. The antigen is unknown. The CDR3 consists of 14 residues. Germline V gives CDR1 MNHEY, CDR2 SMNVEV (reference sequence). UMI labels and 5' RACE were used to prepare the TRB cDNA libraries. Using the 5' RACE reads, TCRdb records one entry per CDR3 protein without DNA. The sample has more than 80,000 distinct CDR3 sequences. The data stem from a study of CXCR3-negative and CXCR3-positive naive CD8 T cells. Study at large: Some 130 million TRB reads were obtained overall (about 1.5 +/- 0.3 million per library).

Study-level points and caveats: Greater hydrophobicity was found in TRB CDR3s of CXCR3-positive naive cells than of CXCR3-negative naive cells.

This rearrangement joins TRBV27 to TRBJ2-7. The clonotype originates from a human donor in good health. Some clones in this sample may be carry-over from other donors' samples. The sample was naive CXCR3+ CD8+ T cells from blood. Specified subset: CD45RO-CCR7+CD27+CD95- naive CD8+ T cells expressing CXCR3 (TNR3+). CDR3 sequence: CASSYRGRFYEQYF.